The clone carrying this T cell receptor (beta chain) came up a few times. The sample originates from a study of early T cells in non-severe SARS-CoV-2 infection. The protocol attached unique molecular identifiers to individual cDNA molecules. Each CDR3 protein gets one entry after TCRdb re-called the 5' RACE reads with MiXCR. The sample consists of around 82,000 distinct CDR3 sequences, about 15% of them appearing once. CDR3 length equals 13 residues. V gave up 4 bases and J gave up 2 bases, with 6 bases separating them. In germline, CDR1 is SNHLY, CDR2 FYNNEI. The rearrangement joins TRBV2 to TRBJ2-4; no reliable D call. The receptor was derived from an adult who was a healthcare worker with PCR-confirmed SARS-CoV-2 infection or an uninfected control (not recorded which). The sequenced sample was whole blood. This CDR3 is CASSVNSKNIQYF. DNA for the CDR3: TGTGCCAGCAGTGTAAACTCCAAAAACATTCAGTACTTC.